Listed below are T cell receptor beta chains from one sample, sequenced in a study of blood T cells in healthy people across ages. A single record per CDR3 protein comes from TCRdb applying MiXCR to the 5' RACE reads. Counted here are around 1,000,000 distinct CDR3 sequences, about 25% occurring once; the ten biggest clones make up less than 0.75%. These data were also reused for a study on T cells of mothers and their children.

Sample: blood. The source of these receptors is a girl aged 2-10 years in good health. CDR3s include the opening cysteine and the closing phenylalanine or tryptophan. D genes are given only for firm matches. Some rows mark clone size as missing; the rest say once, few, many or name a class of expanded clone.

v_call,clone_size,j_call,d_call,cdr3_aa,cdr3_nt
TRBV7-9,few,TRBJ2-7,-,CASSLYRVRSPNYEQYF,TGTGCCAGCAGCTTATACAGGGTCAGGTCCCCTAACTACGAGCAGTACTTC
TRBV5-5,few,TRBJ2-1,-,CASTVDLGGEQFF,TGTGCCAGCACCGTAGATCTGGGCGGTGAGCAGTTCTTC
TRBV6-1,-,TRBJ2-7,-,CAGSTRTEGEQYF,TGTGCCGGCAGTACTCGGACGGAGGGCGAGCAGTACTTC
TRBV13,-,TRBJ2-5,TRBD2,CASGLAGWALETQYF,TGTGCCAGCGGACTAGCGGGTTGGGCGTTGGAGACCCAGTACTTC
TRBV5-1,-,TRBJ2-1,-,CASRFNRLSSYNEQSF,TGCGCCAGCAGATTCAATAGACTCAGCTCCTACAATGAGCAGTCCTTC
TRBV12-3/TRBV12-4,-,TRBJ1-5,-,CASFVTGSNQPQHF,TGTGCCAGCTTCGTTACGGGTAGCAATCAGCCCCAGCATTTT
TRBV29-1,-,TRBJ2-5,TRBD2,CSAEGLAGHQETQYF,TGCAGCGCTGAAGGACTAGCGGGACACCAAGAGACCCAGTACTTC
TRBV7-3,-,TRBJ2-3,-,CASIFITWTSSTDTQYF,TGTGCCAGCATCTTTATCACCTGGACTTCCTCCACAGATACGCAGTATTTT
TRBV12-3/TRBV12-4,-,TRBJ2-3,-,CASSFWGEADTQYF,TGTGCCAGCAGTTTCTGGGGGGAGGCAGATACGCAGTATTTT
TRBV4-1,few,TRBJ1-4,-,CASSQTTSGNEKLFF,TGCGCCAGCAGCCAAACCACTTCGGGGAATGAAAAACTGTTTTTT
TRBV3-1,-,TRBJ1-1,-,CASSPLSDLGIAFF,TGTGCCAGCAGCCCCCTATCTGACCTGGGAATAGCTTTCTTT
TRBV29-1,-,TRBJ2-1,TRBD1,CSVDGGTGAHEQFF,TGCAGCGTTGATGGTGGGACAGGGGCCCATGAGCAGTTCTTC
TRBV4-1,-,TRBJ2-5,-,CASSQYSEGQETQYF,TGCGCCAGCAGCCAATACTCAGAGGGGCAAGAGACCCAGTACTTC
TRBV29-1,few,TRBJ2-2,TRBD2,CSVEGLLAGGTGELFF,TGCAGCGTTGAAGGACTGCTAGCGGGAGGTACCGGGGAGCTGTTTTTT
TRBV10-3,-,TRBJ2-3,-,CAISDRASTDTQYF,TGTGCCATCAGTGATCGAGCTAGCACAGATACGCAGTATTTT
TRBV5-6,few,TRBJ2-6,-,CASSSSEGAGANVLTF,TGTGCCAGCAGCTCGTCCGAGGGTGCTGGGGCCAACGTCCTGACTTTC
TRBV7-9,-,TRBJ2-7,-,CASTLSDGNYEQYF,TGTGCCAGCACCTTATCGGACGGGAACTACGAGCAGTACTTC
TRBV20-1,once,TRBJ1-2,-,CSARVTGGYGYTF,TGCAGTGCTAGAGTAACCGGGGGGTATGGCTACACCTTC
TRBV20-1,-,TRBJ2-5,-,CSASDGGSQETQYF,TGCAGTGCTAGTGACGGGGGATCCCAAGAGACCCAGTACTTC
TRBV29-1,-,TRBJ2-7,-,CSVGGRAGAYEQYF,TGCAGCGTCGGAGGACGGGCTGGAGCCTACGAGCAGTACTTC
TRBV29-1,-,TRBJ2-5,-,CSVPSSPGQETQYF,TGCAGCGTTCCCTCTTCTCCAGGGCAAGAGACCCAGTACTTC
TRBV7-8,-,TRBJ2-2,TRBD2,CASRPTSGSDTGELFF,TGTGCCAGCAGGCCGACTAGCGGGAGCGACACCGGGGAGCTGTTTTTT
TRBV6-5,-,TRBJ1-1,-,CASRPGINTEAFF,TGTGCCAGCAGACCCGGGATCAACACTGAAGCTTTCTTT
TRBV15,-,TRBJ2-5,-,CATSTTLRSETQYF,TGTGCCACCAGCACGACCTTAAGGTCGGAGACCCAGTACTTC
TRBV24-1,-,TRBJ2-3,TRBD1,CATSDPGQGTDTQYF,TGTGCCACCAGTGATCCCGGACAGGGCACAGATACGCAGTATTTT
TRBV4-3,-,TRBJ1-5,TRBD1,CASSQDWRTGINQPQHF,TGCGCCAGCAGCCAAGACTGGCGGACAGGCATCAATCAGCCCCAGCATTTT
TRBV11-3,-,TRBJ2-1,-,CASSLMGSTYNEQFF,TGTGCCAGCAGTCTAATGGGTTCTACCTACAATGAGCAGTTCTTC